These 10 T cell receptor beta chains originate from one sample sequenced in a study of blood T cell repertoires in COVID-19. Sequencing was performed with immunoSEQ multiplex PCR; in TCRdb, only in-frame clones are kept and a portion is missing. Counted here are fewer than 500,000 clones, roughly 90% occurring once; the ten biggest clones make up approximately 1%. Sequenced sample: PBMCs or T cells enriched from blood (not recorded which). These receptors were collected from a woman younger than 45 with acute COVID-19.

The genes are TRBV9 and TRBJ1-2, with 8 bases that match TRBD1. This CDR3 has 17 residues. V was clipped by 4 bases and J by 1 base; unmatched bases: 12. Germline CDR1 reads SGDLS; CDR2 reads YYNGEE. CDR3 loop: CASSFGQGTLINYGYTF. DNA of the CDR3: TGTGCCAGCAGCTTCGGACAGGGTACTCTTATTAACTATGGCTACACCTTC.

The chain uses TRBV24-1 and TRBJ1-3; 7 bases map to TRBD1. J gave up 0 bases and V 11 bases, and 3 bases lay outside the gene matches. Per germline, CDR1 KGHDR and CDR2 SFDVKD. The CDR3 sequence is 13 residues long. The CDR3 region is CAMTGISGNTIYF. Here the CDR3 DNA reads TGTGCCATGACAGGGATCTCTGGAAACACCATATATTTT.

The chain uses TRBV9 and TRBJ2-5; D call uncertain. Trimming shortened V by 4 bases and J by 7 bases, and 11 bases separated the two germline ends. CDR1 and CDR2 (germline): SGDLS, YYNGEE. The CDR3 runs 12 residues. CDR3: CASSSNEATQYF. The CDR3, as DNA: TGTGCCAGCAGCTCCAACGAGGCGACCCAGTACTTC.

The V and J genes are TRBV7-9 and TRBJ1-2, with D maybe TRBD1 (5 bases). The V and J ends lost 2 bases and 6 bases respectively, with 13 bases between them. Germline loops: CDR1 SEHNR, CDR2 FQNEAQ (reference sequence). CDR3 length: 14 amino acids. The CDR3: CASSLHQGRDGYTF. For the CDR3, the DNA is TGTGCCAGCAGCTTACATCAGGGTAGGGATGGCTACACCTTC.

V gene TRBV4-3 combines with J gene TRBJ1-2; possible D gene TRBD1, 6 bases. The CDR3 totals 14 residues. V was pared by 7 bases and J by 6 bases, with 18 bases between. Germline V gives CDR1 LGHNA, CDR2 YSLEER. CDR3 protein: CASKSGGGADGYTF. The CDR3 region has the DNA TGCGCCAGCAAGAGCGGGGGGGGCGCGGATGGCTACACCTTC.

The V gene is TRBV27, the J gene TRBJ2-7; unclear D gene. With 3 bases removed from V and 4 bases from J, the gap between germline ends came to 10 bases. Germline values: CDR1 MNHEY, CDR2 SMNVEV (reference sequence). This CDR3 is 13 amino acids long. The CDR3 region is CASSFQVQYEQYF. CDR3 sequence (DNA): TGTGCCAGCAGTTTCCAGGTCCAATACGAGCAGTACTTC.

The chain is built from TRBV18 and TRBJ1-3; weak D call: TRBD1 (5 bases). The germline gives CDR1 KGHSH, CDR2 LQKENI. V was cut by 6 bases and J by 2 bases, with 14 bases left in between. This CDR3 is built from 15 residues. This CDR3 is CASSPATGAGNTIYF. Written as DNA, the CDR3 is TGTGCCAGCTCGCCCGCGACGGGGGCTGGAAACACCATATATTTT.

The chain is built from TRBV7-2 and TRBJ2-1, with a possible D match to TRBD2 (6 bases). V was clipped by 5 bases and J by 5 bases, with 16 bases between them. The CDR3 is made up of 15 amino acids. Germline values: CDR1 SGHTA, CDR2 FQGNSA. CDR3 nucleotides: TGTGCCAGCAGCCAAGGACTAACCAACCACAATGAGCAGTTCTTC. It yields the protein CASSQGLTNHNEQFF.

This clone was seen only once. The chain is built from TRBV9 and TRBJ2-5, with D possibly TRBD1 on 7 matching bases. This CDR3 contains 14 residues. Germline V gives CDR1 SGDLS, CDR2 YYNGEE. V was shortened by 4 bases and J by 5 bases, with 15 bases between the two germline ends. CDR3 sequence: CASSPPAGGETQYF. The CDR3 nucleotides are TGTGCCAGCAGCCCTCCGGCAGGGGGGGAGACCCAGTACTTC.

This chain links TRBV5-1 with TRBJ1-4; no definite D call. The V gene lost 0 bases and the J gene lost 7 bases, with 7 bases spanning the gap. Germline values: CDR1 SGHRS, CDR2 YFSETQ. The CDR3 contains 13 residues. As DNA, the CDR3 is TGCGCCAGCAGCTTGGTTGTCGGTGAAAAACTGTTTTTT. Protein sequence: CASSLVVGEKLFF.